Listed here is a single TCR beta chain. Its target is unknown. V dropped 4 bases and J dropped 6; count of bases not matched to a gene: 17. CDR3 length: 19 residues. Data came from immunoSEQ multiplex PCR; TCRdb stores just in-frame clones and leaves some out. Of fewer than 85,000 clones in the sample, around 79% were seen once. This specimen comes from a study of cytotoxic CD8 clonotypes in ibrutinib-treated CLL. About the research overall: After a median around 12 months on treatment (6 to 36), response samples were drawn. The study recorded mean values of approximately 260,000 productive templates and approximately 100,000 productive rearrangements per sample.

Study-wide findings and caveats: Clonality climbed at ibrutinib response, then dropped toward baseline at progression.

The V call is TRBV23-1, the J call TRBJ2-1; 11 positions agree with TRBD2. TRBV23-1 is identified as an open reading frame with a role that is uncertain. Source: PBMCs, taken after 12 months of ibrutinib treatment. This clonotype was sampled from a human donor with chronic lymphocytic leukemia. The chain's CDR3 is CASSPLNFLLAGAVNEQFF. The CDR3 DNA reads as TGCGCCAGCAGTCCCCTCAATTTTCTACTAGCGGGAGCAGTCAATGAGCAGTTCTTC.